One and the same sample provided the 2 T cell receptor beta chains below, sequenced in a study of Ad26.COV2.S vaccination and SARS-CoV-2 variants. The treatment is: 19 received Ad26.COV2.S at low or high dose, single or two shots; several received placebo; per-sample allocation not given. Sampling happened 63 days after the first vaccine or placebo injection. Using immunoSEQ multiplex PCR, the repertoire was profiled, and TCRdb retains in-frame clones only, with some absent. The repertoire holds about 350,000 clones, with approximately 90% as singletons. Sequences were derived from peripheral blood, sampled in a trial of Ad26.COV2.S vaccine versus placebo. The source of these receptors is a person between 18 and 65 years old who received the Ad26.COV2.S COVID-19 vaccine or a placebo.

The chain employs TRBV28 and TRBJ1-4; 8 bases fit TRBD1. Trimming cost V 2 bases and J 7 bases; bases outside gene matches: 6. The length of the CDR3 is 15 residues. Germline lookup yields CDR1 MDHEN and CDR2 SYDVKM. The CDR3 bases are TGTGCCAGCAGTTTACAAACAGGGGGTTTTGAAAAACTGTTTTTT. Its protein is CASSLQTGGFEKLFF.

The V and J genes are TRBV2 and TRBJ2-5, with TRBD2 as a possible D gene (5 bases). There are 13 residues in the CDR3. Trimming removed 5 bases from V and 4 bases from J, with 11 bases in between. Looked up from germline, CDR1 is SNHLY and CDR2 is FYNNEI. As DNA, the CDR3 is TGTGCCAGCAGTTTGCTAGCTGGAGAGACCCAGTACTTC. Translated, it gives CASSLLAGETQYF.